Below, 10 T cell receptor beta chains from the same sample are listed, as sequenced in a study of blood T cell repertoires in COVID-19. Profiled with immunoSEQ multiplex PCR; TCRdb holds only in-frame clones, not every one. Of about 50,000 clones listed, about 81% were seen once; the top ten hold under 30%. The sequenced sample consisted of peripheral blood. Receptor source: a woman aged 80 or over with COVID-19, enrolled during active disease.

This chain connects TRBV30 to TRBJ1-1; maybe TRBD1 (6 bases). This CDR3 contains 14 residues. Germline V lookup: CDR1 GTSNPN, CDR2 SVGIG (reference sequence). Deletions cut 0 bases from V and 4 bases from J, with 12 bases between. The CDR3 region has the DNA TGTGCCTGGAGTGTTGGGGGCGTGAGCACTGAAGCTTTCTTT. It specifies CAWSVGGVSTEAFF.

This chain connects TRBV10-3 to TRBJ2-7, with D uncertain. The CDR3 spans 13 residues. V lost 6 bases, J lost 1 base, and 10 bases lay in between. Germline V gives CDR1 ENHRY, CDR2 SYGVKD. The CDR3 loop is CAISRDVSYEQYF. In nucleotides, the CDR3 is TGTGCCATCAGCCGAGATGTTTCCTACGAGCAGTACTTC.

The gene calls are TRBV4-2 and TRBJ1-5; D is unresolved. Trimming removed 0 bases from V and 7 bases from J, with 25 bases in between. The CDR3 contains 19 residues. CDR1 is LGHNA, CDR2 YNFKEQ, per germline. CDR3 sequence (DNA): TGTGCCAGCAGCCAAGAGTGGGAGGGTGCCCTCTTAACCCTCCAGCCCCAGCATTTT. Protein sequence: CASSQEWEGALLTLQPQHF.

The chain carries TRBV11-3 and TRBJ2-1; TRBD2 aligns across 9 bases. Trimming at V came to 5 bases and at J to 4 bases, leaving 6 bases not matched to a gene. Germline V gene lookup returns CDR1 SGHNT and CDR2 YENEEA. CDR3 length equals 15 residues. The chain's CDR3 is CASSPTSGRYNEQFF. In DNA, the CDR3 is TGTGCCAGCAGCCCGACTAGCGGCAGGTACAATGAGCAGTTCTTC.

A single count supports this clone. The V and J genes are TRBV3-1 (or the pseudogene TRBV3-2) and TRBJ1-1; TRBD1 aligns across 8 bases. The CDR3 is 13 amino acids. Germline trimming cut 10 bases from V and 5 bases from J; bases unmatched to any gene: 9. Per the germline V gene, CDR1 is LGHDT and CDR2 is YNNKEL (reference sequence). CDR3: CATNTGGKTEAFF. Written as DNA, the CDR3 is TGTGCCACCAACACAGGGGGTAAGACTGAAGCTTTCTTT.

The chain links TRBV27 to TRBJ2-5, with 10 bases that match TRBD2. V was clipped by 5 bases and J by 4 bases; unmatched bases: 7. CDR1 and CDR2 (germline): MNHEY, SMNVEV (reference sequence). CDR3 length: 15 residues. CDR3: CASSTGLARRETQYF. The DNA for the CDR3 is TGTGCCAGCAGTACGGGACTAGCGAGAAGAGAGACCCAGTACTTC.

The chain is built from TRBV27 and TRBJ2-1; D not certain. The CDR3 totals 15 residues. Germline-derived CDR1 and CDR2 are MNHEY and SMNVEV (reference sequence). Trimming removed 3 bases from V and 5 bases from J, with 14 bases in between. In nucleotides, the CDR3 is TGTGCCAGCAGTTTTAGACTCCTAGGAAACAATGAGCAGTTCTTC. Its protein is CASSFRLLGNNEQFF.

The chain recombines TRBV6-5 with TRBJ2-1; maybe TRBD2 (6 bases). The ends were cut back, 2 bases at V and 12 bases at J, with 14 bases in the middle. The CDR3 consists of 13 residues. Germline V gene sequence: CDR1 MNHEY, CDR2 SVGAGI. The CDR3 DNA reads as TGTGCCAGCAGTTACGGTGGTACCGGGGGGCAGTTCTTC. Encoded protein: CASSYGGTGGQFF.

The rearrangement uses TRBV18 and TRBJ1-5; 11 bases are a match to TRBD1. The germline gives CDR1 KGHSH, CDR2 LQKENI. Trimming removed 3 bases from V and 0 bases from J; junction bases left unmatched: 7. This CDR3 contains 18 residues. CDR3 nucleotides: TGTGCCAGCTCACCCTCCCTGGACAGGGGGCGTAGCAATCAGCCCCAGCATTTT. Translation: CASSPSLDRGRSNQPQHF.

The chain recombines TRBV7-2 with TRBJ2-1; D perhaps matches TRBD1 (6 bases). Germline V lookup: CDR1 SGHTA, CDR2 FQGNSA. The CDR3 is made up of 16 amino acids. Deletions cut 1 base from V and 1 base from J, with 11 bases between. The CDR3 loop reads CASSLEQGRSYNEQFF. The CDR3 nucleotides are TGTGCCAGCAGCTTAGAGCAGGGGCGATCCTACAATGAGCAGTTCTTC.